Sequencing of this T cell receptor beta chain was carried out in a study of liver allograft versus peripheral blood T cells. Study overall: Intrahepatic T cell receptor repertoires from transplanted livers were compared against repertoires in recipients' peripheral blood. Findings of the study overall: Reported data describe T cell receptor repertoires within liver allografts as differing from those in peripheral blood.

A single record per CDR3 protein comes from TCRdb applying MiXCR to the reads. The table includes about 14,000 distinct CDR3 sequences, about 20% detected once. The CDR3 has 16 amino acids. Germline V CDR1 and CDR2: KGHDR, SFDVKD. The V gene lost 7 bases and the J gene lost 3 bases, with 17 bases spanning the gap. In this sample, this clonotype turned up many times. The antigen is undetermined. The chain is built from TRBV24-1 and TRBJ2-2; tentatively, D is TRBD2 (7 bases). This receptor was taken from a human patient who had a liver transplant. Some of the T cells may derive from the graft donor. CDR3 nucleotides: TGTGCCACCAGCCTTGGGGGGGCCGACGACACCGGGGAGCTGTTTTTT. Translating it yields CATSLGGADDTGELFF.